A single TCR beta chain is shown here with its context. This entry comes from a study of blood T cell repertoires in COVID-19. Overall study: In each case, the material was cDNA or gDNA derived from T cells, B-cell-depleted T cells, or PBMCs.

Germline CDR1 MNHEY, CDR2 SVGAGI. The CDR3 covers 11 residues. Losses at the gene ends were 5 bases for V and 11 bases for J; bases not matched to a gene: 4. Enrollees, about 18 to 90 years old, lived in about two dozen US areas. Two consecutive negative NP/OP PCR tests, clearance, or resolved symptoms defined Cohort 3 recovery. Using immunoSEQ multiplex PCR, the repertoire was profiled, and TCRdb retains in-frame clones only, with some absent. The table shows under 450,000 clones, with less than 90% occurring only once. The TCR was taken from a woman aged 25 to 39 who had recovered from COVID-19. What was sequenced was PBMCs or T cells enriched from blood (not recorded which). V usage is TRBV6-5 and J usage is TRBJ1-1, with 8 bases that match TRBD1. CDR3 protein: CASSQTGVAFF. In DNA, the CDR3 is TGTGCCAGCAGTCAGACAGGGGTCGCTTTCTTT.